A selection of T cell receptor beta chains follows, all from one sample in a study of shared clonotypes between healthy human individuals. The data were produced by immunoSEQ multiplex PCR, yet TCRdb's version contains in-frame clones alone and is incomplete. The profile covers around 700,000 clones, with about two thirds appearing a single time and about 1.7% taken by the ten largest. Sequenced input: memory CD4+ T cells sorted from blood. The receptors originated from a woman in her 30s in good health. CDR3s include the opening cysteine and the closing phenylalanine or tryptophan. Fields, in order: CDR3 protein, CDR3 DNA, V gene, J gene, clone size, D gene. D genes are given only for firm matches. Size is omitted from some rows. Given values are once, few, many or a class for expanded clones.

CDR3: CASSPAGPLPQHF; DNA: TGTGCCAGCAGCCCGGCTGGCCCTTTGCCCCAGCATTTT; V: TRBV5-5; J: TRBJ1-5; size: NA; D: NA
CDR3: CASSLPDREGAEAFF; DNA: TGCGCCAGCAGCCTCCCGGACAGGGAAGGGGCTGAAGCTTTCTTT; V: TRBV5-1; J: TRBJ1-1; size: NA; D: TRBD1
CDR3: CASSLGGADTQYF; DNA: TGTGCCAGCAGTTTAGGGGGCGCAGATACGCAGTATTTT; V: TRBV28; J: TRBJ2-3; size: NA; D: NA
CDR3: CASRRSTYEQYF; DNA: TGTGCCAGCCGCCGGAGTACCTACGAGCAGTACTTC; V: TRBV28; J: TRBJ2-7; size: NA; D: NA
CDR3: CASSLAGVAGEGQETQYF; DNA: TGTGCCAGCAGCTTGGCAGGGGTAGCGGGAGAGGGACAAGAGACCCAGTACTTC; V: TRBV11-3; J: TRBJ2-5; size: NA; D: TRBD2
CDR3: CASRYAFGNQPQHF; DNA: TGTGCCAGCCGATACGCTTTTGGTAATCAGCCCCAGCATTTT; V: TRBV6-1; J: TRBJ1-5; size: NA; D: NA
CDR3: CASSLTSGVSYNEQFF; DNA: TGTGCCAGCAGCTTAACTAGCGGGGTCTCCTACAATGAGCAGTTCTTC; V: TRBV5-6; J: TRBJ2-1; size: many; D: TRBD2
CDR3: CASIRDSSNTEAFF; DNA: TGTGCCAGTATAAGGGACAGTTCGAACACTGAAGCTTTCTTT; V: TRBV19; J: TRBJ1-1; size: few; D: TRBD1
CDR3: CSVKTGQHPMNTEAFF; DNA: TGCAGCGTAAAAACGGGACAGCACCCCATGAACACTGAAGCTTTCTTT; V: TRBV29-1; J: TRBJ1-1; size: NA; D: TRBD1
CDR3: CSVHRGSVTGELFF; DNA: TGCAGCGTTCACAGGGGGTCGGTCACCGGGGAGCTGTTTTTT; V: TRBV29-1; J: TRBJ2-2; size: NA; D: TRBD1
CDR3: CATSRKGRNQPQHF; DNA: TGTGCCACCAGCAGAAAGGGACGCAATCAGCCCCAGCATTTT; V: TRBV15; J: TRBJ1-5; size: once; D: NA
CDR3: CASSTWTNTGELFF; DNA: TGTGCCAGTAGTACTTGGACAAATACCGGGGAGCTGTTTTTT; V: TRBV19; J: TRBJ2-2; size: NA; D: NA
CDR3: CASSSDVSGEETQYF; DNA: TGTGCCAGCAGTTCAGACGTATCGGGGGAGGAGACCCAGTACTTC; V: TRBV27; J: TRBJ2-5; size: NA; D: NA
CDR3: CASSVQSDTEAFF; DNA: TGTGCCAGCAGCGTGCAGTCGGACACTGAAGCTTTCTTT; V: TRBV11-2; J: TRBJ1-1; size: NA; D: NA
CDR3: CASSLVHRESSYEQYF; DNA: TGCGCCAGCAGCTTGGTCCACAGGGAGTCCTCCTACGAGCAGTACTTC; V: TRBV5-1; J: TRBJ2-7; size: NA; D: NA
CDR3: CAWSVEFSYGYTF; DNA: TGTGCCTGGAGTGTAGAGTTTTCCTATGGCTACACCTTC; V: TRBV30; J: TRBJ1-2; size: NA; D: NA
CDR3: CASRLASASGRRSSYEQYF; DNA: TGTGCCAGCAGATTGGCGAGCGCTAGCGGGAGACGATCGTCCTACGAGCAGTACTTC; V: TRBV28; J: TRBJ2-7; size: NA; D: TRBD2
CDR3: CSPSEETQYF; DNA: TGCAGTCCGAGCGAAGAGACCCAGTACTTC; V: TRBV20-1; J: TRBJ2-5; size: NA; D: NA
CDR3: CASSFGTDSTDTQYF; DNA: TGTGCCAGCAGCTTCGGAACAGATAGCACAGATACGCAGTATTTT; V: TRBV11-2; J: TRBJ2-3; size: NA; D: NA
CDR3: CASAKEPSRWNEKLFF; DNA: TGTGCCAGCGCTAAGGAGCCCAGTAGATGGAATGAAAAACTGTTTTTT; V: TRBV19; J: TRBJ1-4; size: NA; D: NA
CDR3: CASSPSSHYNEQFF; DNA: TGTGCCAGCTCACCAAGTTCACACTACAATGAGCAGTTCTTC; V: TRBV18; J: TRBJ2-1; size: once; D: NA
CDR3: CASSDWRGGGLGEQFF; DNA: TGTGCCAGCAGTGATTGGCGTGGGGGAGGGCTAGGCGAGCAGTTCTTC; V: TRBV2; J: TRBJ2-1; size: NA; D: TRBD2
CDR3: CAWSVRSSGSSPLHF; DNA: TGTGCCTGGAGTGTACGGTCTTCAGGGAGTTCACCCCTCCACTTT; V: TRBV30; J: TRBJ1-6; size: NA; D: NA
CDR3: CASSLGLAGDNEQFF; DNA: TGTGCCAGCAGCTTGGGGCTAGCGGGAGATAATGAGCAGTTCTTC; V: TRBV5-8; J: TRBJ2-1; size: NA; D: TRBD2
CDR3: CASSSQRGNEQFF; DNA: TGTGCCAGCAGCTCCCAAAGGGGAAATGAGCAGTTCTTC; V: TRBV7-2; J: TRBJ2-1; size: NA; D: NA
CDR3: CASSFRQGRYEQYF; DNA: TGTGCCAGCAGCTTTCGACAGGGGCGCTACGAGCAGTACTTC; V: TRBV5-6; J: TRBJ2-7; size: NA; D: TRBD1
CDR3: CASSHEGQPNQPQHF; DNA: TGTGCCAGCAGCCACGAGGGACAGCCTAATCAGCCCCAGCATTTT; V: TRBV4-2; J: TRBJ1-5; size: NA; D: TRBD1
CDR3: CASSSSGIRAKNIQYF; DNA: TGTGCCAGCAGTTCTAGCGGGATAAGGGCCAAAAACATTCAGTACTTC; V: TRBV28; J: TRBJ2-4; size: NA; D: TRBD2
CDR3: CASTEPAGRTDTQYF; DNA: TGTGCCAGCACCGAACCGGCGGGCCGGACAGATACGCAGTATTTT; V: TRBV28; J: TRBJ2-3; size: NA; D: NA